These 19 T cell receptor beta chains came from one sample sequenced in a study of control samples from healthy donors and cancer patients. The repertoire was sequenced with immunoSEQ multiplex PCR; TCRdb's copy has only in-frame clones and lacks some. The sample yields around 50,000 clones, roughly 90% seen once. Sequencing was done on a sample of PBMCs. The receptors here all came from a man aged 25-40 years with colorectal cancer.

The genes are TRBV27 and TRBJ2-1; the D is unclear. Germline V gene data show CDR1 as MNHEY and CDR2 as SMNVEV (reference sequence). The V end lost 4 bases, the J end lost 1 base, and 11 bases lay between the germline ends. The CDR3 runs to 15 residues. The CDR3 loop reads CASSSPITSYNEQFF. The CDR3 DNA reads TGTGCCAGCAGTTCCCCAATTACATCCTACAATGAGCAGTTCTTC.

The gene calls are TRBV6-2 or TRBV6-3 and TRBJ1-5, with a weak D call TRBD1 (5 bases). The CDR3 has 14 amino acids. V shed 2 bases and J shed 6 bases, with 11 bases lying between them. The V gene's germline CDR1 is MNHEY and CDR2 SVGEGT. The CDR3 spells CASSYPGRGQPQHF. The CDR3 DNA reads as TGTGCCAGCAGTTACCCCGGGAGGGGTCAGCCCCAGCATTTT.

The V call is TRBV29-1, the J call TRBJ1-1; no clear D gene. Trimming removed 5 bases at V and 0 bases at J, with 10 bases between. The CDR3 has 13 amino acids. Germline CDR1 and CDR2: SQVTM and ANQGSEA. The CDR3: CSVFIRMNTEAFF. In DNA, the CDR3 is TGCAGCGTTTTTATCCGGATGAACACTGAAGCTTTCTTT.

This chain joins TRBV11-2 and TRBJ2-1, with 9 bases that match TRBD1. This CDR3 comprises 15 residues. The V and J ends lost 5 bases and 4 bases, in that order; junction bases with no gene match: 6. Germline V gene lookup returns CDR1 SGHAT and CDR2 FQNNGV. The CDR3 here is CASSLTGGAYNEQFF. The CDR3 DNA reads as TGTGCCAGCAGCCTTACAGGGGGCGCGTACAATGAGCAGTTCTTC.

The chain recombines TRBV9 with TRBJ1-2; D uncertain. Germline CDR1 SGDLS, CDR2 YYNGEE. The CDR3 contains 17 residues. V gave up 3 bases and J gave up 0 bases, with 18 bases separating them. The CDR3 region is CASSGWTTLNSNYGYTF. DNA for the CDR3: TGTGCCAGCAGCGGATGGACGACTTTGAATTCTAACTATGGCTACACCTTC. Supplemented by reference TRBV9 and TRBJ1-2, the full variable domain reads DSGVTQTPKHLITATGQRVTLRCSPRSGDLSVYWYQQSLDQGLQFLIQYYNGEERAKGNILERFSAQQFPDLHSELNLSSLELGDSALYFCASSGWTTLNSNYGYTFGSGTRLTVV.

The chain links TRBV19 to TRBJ2-2, with TRBD1 matching 12 bases. V was clipped by 0 bases and J by 5 bases; unmatched bases: 10. The CDR3 has 19 amino acids. Per germline, CDR1 LNHDA and CDR2 SQIVND (reference sequence). The CDR3 loop is CASSIERLGTGGRTGELFF. CDR3 nucleotides: TGTGCCAGTAGTATAGAAAGGCTGGGGACAGGGGGCCGGACCGGGGAGCTGTTTTTT.

The V gene is TRBV6-5, the J gene TRBJ1-3, with no clear D. Per the germline V gene, CDR1 is MNHEY and CDR2 is SVGAGI. V shed 0 bases and J shed 2 bases, with 5 bases lying between them. CDR3 size: 14 residues. The CDR3 region is CASSYSRAGNTIYF. CDR3 coding DNA: TGTGCCAGCAGTTACTCGAGGGCTGGAAACACCATATATTTT.

The CDR3 DNA sequence: TGTGCCACCAGTGACCCACCCCGACAGGGGAAAGAGACCCAGTACTTC. It specifies CATSDPPRQGKETQYF. The chain recombines TRBV24-1 with TRBJ2-5; TRBD1 matches at 8 bases. V was clipped by 4 bases and J by 3 bases; unmatched bases: 9. Germline V lookup: CDR1 KGHDR, CDR2 SFDVKD. The CDR3 is 16 amino acids.

V and J are TRBV19 and TRBJ1-1, with a possible D match to TRBD1 (5 bases). This CDR3 comprises 13 residues. Trimming stripped 7 bases from V and 1 base from J, with 10 bases between. From germline, CDR1 is LNHDA and CDR2 SQIVND (reference sequence). The CDR3 protein is CASNPGRNTEAFF. As DNA, the CDR3 is TGTGCCAGTAATCCGGGGCGGAACACTGAAGCTTTCTTT.

The V gene is TRBV5-1, the J gene TRBJ2-5; 7 bases agree with TRBD2. Germline V gives CDR1 SGHRS, CDR2 YFSETQ. V lost 5 bases and J lost 4; bases outside the gene matches: 11. This CDR3 comprises 15 residues. The CDR3: CASRPGTTSRETQYF. The CDR3 nucleotides read TGCGCCAGCAGGCCTGGGACTACCTCCCGAGAGACCCAGTACTTC.

The rearrangement joins TRBV7-2 to TRBJ1-3; TRBD1 agrees at 7 bases. This CDR3 region has 15 residues. CDR1 is SGHTA, CDR2 FQGNSA, per germline. V was clipped by 7 bases and J by 0 bases; unmatched bases: 6. The DNA of the CDR3 is TGTGCCAGCACACAGGGGTTTCGCTCTGGAAACACCATATATTTT. Protein sequence: CASTQGFRSGNTIYF.

CDR3 sequence: CASSVGQAPGQPQHF. The CDR3 DNA follows: TGTGCCAGTAGTGTGGGACAGGCCCCCGGACAGCCCCAGCATTTT. The chain joins TRBV19 to TRBJ1-5; 8 nucleotides match TRBD1. Germline lookup yields CDR1 LNHDA and CDR2 SQIVND (reference sequence). With 5 bases clipped from V and 7 bases from J, the junction kept 10 bases outside the gene matches. This CDR3 has 15 amino acids.

This sequence joins TRBV7-2 and TRBJ2-3; D uncertain. The germline CDR1 and CDR2 sequences are SGHTA and FQGNSA. CDR3 length: 12 amino acids. Deletions cut 2 bases from V and 6 bases from J, with 6 bases between. This chain's CDR3 is CASSLSRDTQYF. In nucleotides, the CDR3 is TGTGCCAGCAGCTTATCGAGGGATACGCAGTATTTT.

The rearrangement uses TRBV30 and TRBJ1-1; possibly TRBD1 for D (6 bases). Germline-derived CDR1 and CDR2 are GTSNPN and SVGIG (reference sequence). This CDR3 has 12 residues. Trimming shortened V by 3 bases and J by 11 bases, and 16 bases separated the two germline ends. Here the CDR3 reads CAWRGAATGAFF. CDR3 sequence (DNA): TGTGCCTGGAGGGGGGCCGCTACAGGGGCTTTCTTT.

This clone was recorded once. J is TRBJ2-3 and V is TRBV30, with 8 bases matching TRBD2. The CDR3 covers 14 residues. Germline V gene sequence: CDR1 GTSNPN, CDR2 SVGIG (reference sequence). V trimming: 3 bases; J trimming: 1 base; junction bases outside the gene matches: 3. The CDR3 coding sequence is TGTGCCTGGAGGAAAGCGGGGGGCACAGATACGCAGTATTTT. Its translation is CAWRKAGGTDTQYF.

The chain combines TRBV4-3 with TRBJ2-5, with 8 bases that match TRBD2. Looked up from germline, CDR1 is LGHNA and CDR2 is YSLEER. Trimming removed 1 base from V and 2 bases from J; junction bases left unmatched: 6. The CDR3 covers 16 residues. CDR3 region: CASSQAAGGYQETQYF. For the CDR3, the DNA is TGCGCCAGCAGCCAAGCGGCGGGGGGCTATCAAGAGACCCAGTACTTC.

The rearrangement uses TRBV20-1 and TRBJ2-1; D remains ambiguous. Germline V gene lookup returns CDR1 DFQATT and CDR2 SNEGSKA (reference sequence). There are 10 residues in the CDR3. V dropped 5 bases and J dropped 10 bases, with 9 bases sitting between them. This chain's CDR3 is CSAGKFEQFF. In nucleotides, the CDR3 is TGCAGTGCTGGAAAATTCGAGCAGTTCTTC.

The chain joins TRBV2 to TRBJ2-1; 9 nucleotides align to TRBD1. Losses at the gene ends were 3 bases for V and 6 bases for J; bases not matched to a gene: 6. Germline V gene data show CDR1 as SNHLY and CDR2 as FYNNEI. This CDR3 comprises 15 residues. This CDR3 is CASSDRTGESNEQFF. Here the CDR3 DNA reads TGTGCCAGCAGTGACCGGACAGGGGAATCCAATGAGCAGTTCTTC.

This clone showed up just once. V is TRBV9 and J is TRBJ2-3, with TRBD2 as a possible D gene (7 bases). This CDR3 has 15 residues. V was cut by 0 bases and J by 2 bases, with 10 bases left in between. The germline V gene encodes CDR1 SGDLS and CDR2 YYNGEE. CDR3: CASSVGAGATDTQYF. CDR3 bases: TGTGCCAGCAGCGTAGGTGCGGGGGCCACAGATACGCAGTATTTT.